This T cell receptor (beta chain) was sequenced during a study of technical replicates of blood from a handful of donors (TCRdb year 2017). The library was produced with the immunoSEQ multiplex PCR assay. What TCRdb holds here is the immuneACCESS table cut down to in-frame rearrangements. Part of the clones is not present; checked against another copy, under half of the missing clones reflect an unresolved V gene, and the others are unexplained. This sample lists about 83,000 clones; 90% to 97% were detected once. Jointly, the top ten make up around 0.33% of the sample. Note on this clone: Its specific antigen is unknown. No clone much larger than this one lies a single base away; base qualities are absent.

The CDR3 contains 14 residues, cysteine and phenylalanine counted. The read is trimmed to its CDR3 DNA, 42 bases read in frame from base 1. Per the germline V gene (reference sequence), GTSNPN is the CDR1 and SVGIG is the CDR2. For this chain, trimming is 1 base at the V end and 7 bases at the J end, and the number of junction bases without a gene match is 7. The sequence derives from a human donor in good health. The rearrangement joined TRBV30 to TRBJ2-1, and 7 junctional nucleotides match TRBD2. The specimen sequenced was T cells isolated from PBMCs. The CDR3 protein sequence reads: CAWSDSSGNNEQFF. The nucleotide sequence reads TGTGCCTGGAGTGACTCCAGCGGGAATAATGAGCAGTTCTTC.